This entry describes one T cell receptor beta chain. This CDR3 comprises 15 residues. Trimming removed 5 bases at V and 2 bases at J, with 15 bases between. Germline V CDR1 and CDR2: SGHTA, FQGNSA. The source of the sample is a study of blood T cell repertoires in COVID-19. In the study's own analysis: Estimated nucleated cell counts came from reference gene primer amplification. Generated by immunoSEQ multiplex PCR, the TCRdb table keeps only in-frame clones and is missing some. V and J calls and clone size are those listed in that table; D and trimming were worked out from the DNA. The table records about 79,000 clones, roughly 90% of them present only once.

Sample: peripheral blood. The TCR originated in a man aged 50-59 years with active COVID-19. The chain couples TRBV7-2 to TRBJ2-5; maybe TRBD2 (6 bases). CDR3 DNA: TGTGCCAGCAGCCCCGCGGGGTACCCTCAAGAGACCCAGTACTTC. Translating gives CASSPAGYPQETQYF.